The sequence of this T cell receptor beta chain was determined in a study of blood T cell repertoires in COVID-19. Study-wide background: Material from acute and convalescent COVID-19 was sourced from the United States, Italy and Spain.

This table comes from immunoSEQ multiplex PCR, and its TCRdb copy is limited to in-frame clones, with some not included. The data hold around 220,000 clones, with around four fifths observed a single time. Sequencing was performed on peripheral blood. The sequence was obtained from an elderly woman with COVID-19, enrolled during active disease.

Here the CDR3 reads CASSLGTSGRADTQYF. The DNA for the CDR3 is TGTGCCAGCAGTTTGGGTACTAGCGGGAGGGCAGATACGCAGTATTTT. This sequence joins TRBV27 and TRBJ2-3, with TRBD2 matching over 13 bases. CDR1 and CDR2 from the germline V gene are MNHEY and SMNVEV (reference sequence). The trim removed 3 bases at V and 4 bases at J, leaving 4 bases unmatched. There are 16 residues in the CDR3.